These T cell receptor beta chains were read from a single sample in a study of cytomegalovirus exposure and HLA in healthy donors. Clones were read by immunoSEQ multiplex PCR, and TCRdb kept only the in-frame ones, dropping some. The sample consists of 170,000 or so clones, around 81% of them appearing once. Sequencing input: PBMCs. These receptors were obtained from a woman under 30 in good health and CMV-seropositive. Both conserved end residues are part of each CDR3. Fields, in order: D gene, V gene, clone size, J gene, CDR3 protein, CDR3 DNA. A D gene is named only where the DNA matches it firmly. Some rows mark clone size as missing; the rest say once, few, many or name a class of expanded clone.

TRBD1	TRBV7-9	.	TRBJ1-4	CASSTGQGGEKLFF	TGTGCCAGCAGCACGGGACAGGGAGGAGAAAAACTGTTTTTT
TRBD1	TRBV5-6	.	TRBJ2-7	CASSPTGGKAYEQYF	TGTGCCAGCAGTCCTACAGGGGGGAAAGCCTACGAGCAGTACTTC
.	TRBV6-5	few	TRBJ2-2	CASSYGDTNTGELFF	TGTGCCAGCAGTTACGGGGACACCAACACCGGGGAGCTGTTTTTT
TRBD1	TRBV4-3	.	TRBJ1-2	CASSQAGQGGMYGYTF	TGCGCCAGCAGCCAAGCGGGACAGGGGGGGATGTATGGCTACACCTTC
.	TRBV5-1	.	TRBJ2-1	CASSSTGFEKQFF	TGCGCCAGCAGCTCTACAGGGTTCGAGAAGCAGTTCTTC
.	TRBV6-5	.	TRBJ1-2	CASRPEWTAYGYTF	TGTGCCAGCAGACCCGAATGGACAGCTTATGGCTACACCTTC
.	TRBV9	.	TRBJ2-7	CASSVSWGVGEQYF	TGTGCCAGCAGCGTAAGCTGGGGCGTGGGAGAGCAGTACTTC
.	TRBV5-6	.	TRBJ1-2	CASTNRSPYGYTF	TGTGCCAGCACGAACAGGTCACCCTATGGCTACACCTTC
.	TRBV7-8	.	TRBJ2-1	CASSSRVKKNNEQFF	TGTGCCAGCAGCTCCAGGGTCAAGAAGAACAATGAGCAGTTCTTC
TRBD1	TRBV27	.	TRBJ1-6	CASRHTGVSNSPLHF	TGTGCCAGCAGACATACAGGGGTTTCCAATTCACCCCTCCACTTT
TRBD1	TRBV6-6	.	TRBJ1-1	CASSYARGRSTEAFF	TGTGCCAGCAGTTACGCCAGGGGGCGAAGTACTGAAGCTTTCTTT
.	TRBV6-1	once	TRBJ1-4	CASSESSGTKEKLFF	TGTGCCAGCAGTGAATCATCCGGGACAAAAGAAAAACTGTTTTTT
TRBD1	TRBV5-6	.	TRBJ1-2	CASSLSGGGGYTF	TGTGCCAGCAGCTTGTCAGGGGGCGGTGGCTACACCTTC
.	TRBV7-4	.	TRBJ2-7	CASSSGRGDSYEQYF	TGTGCCAGCAGCTCAGGCCGCGGGGACTCCTACGAGCAGTACTTC
TRBD1	TRBV6-7	few	TRBJ1-6	CARPDRANSPLHF	TGTGCCAGACCCGACAGGGCAAATTCACCCCTCCACTTT
TRBD2	TRBV7-9	.	TRBJ2-2	CASSTLAGGSTGELFF	TGTGCCAGCAGCACCCTCGCGGGGGGAAGTACCGGGGAGCTGTTTTTT
TRBD1	TRBV29-1	.	TRBJ1-1	CSVGQGGTEAFF	TGCAGCGTAGGACAGGGGGGGACTGAAGCTTTCTTT
.	TRBV7-9	.	TRBJ1-1	CASSSTGVTPEAFF	TGTGCCAGCAGCTCGACCGGAGTCACCCCCGAAGCTTTCTTT
.	TRBV29-1	.	TRBJ1-2	CSVGMGRGYGYTF	TGCAGCGTTGGAATGGGCAGGGGCTATGGCTACACCTTC
.	TRBV11-2	.	TRBJ2-3	CASRRGTNTDTQYF	TGTGCCAGCCGTCGGGGGACGAACACAGATACGCAGTATTTT
TRBD1	TRBV4-3	.	TRBJ1-1	CASSQTGFNTEAFF	TGCGCCAGCAGCCAGACAGGGTTTAACACTGAAGCTTTCTTT
.	TRBV7-2	.	TRBJ1-6	CASSLGGNSPLHF	TGTGCCAGCAGCTTAGGCGGTAATTCACCCCTCCACTTT
.	TRBV7-2	.	TRBJ1-3	CASSLVSGSGNTIYF	TGTGCCAGCAGCTTAGTCAGCGGATCGGGAAACACCATATATTTT
.	TRBV19	.	TRBJ2-7	CASSNRAVTGEQYF	TGTGCCAGTAGCAACAGGGCCGTGACCGGCGAGCAGTACTTC
TRBD2	TRBV5-4	.	TRBJ2-3	CASSLRLTSGSTDTQYF	TGTGCCAGCAGCTTAAGACTGACTAGCGGGAGCACAGATACGCAGTATTTT
.	TRBV5-1	.	TRBJ2-5	CASRQGGIISETQYF	TGCGCCAGCAGACAGGGTGGTATCATTTCGGAGACCCAGTACTTC
.	TRBV6-1	.	TRBJ2-3	CASSGKKLDYASTDTQYF	TGTGCCAGCAGTGGAAAGAAACTTGACTACGCTAGCACAGATACGCAGTATTTT
.	TRBV5-3	.	TRBJ1-1	CARSFSGVEAFF	TGTGCCAGAAGCTTTTCCGGGGTGGAAGCTTTCTTT
.	TRBV2	.	TRBJ2-2	CASSDMVEDTGELFF	TGTGCCAGCAGTGATATGGTAGAGGACACCGGGGAGCTGTTTTTT
TRBD1	TRBV5-1	.	TRBJ2-2	CASSSTDRGLFSSGELFF	TGCGCCAGCAGCTCTACGGACAGGGGGCTTTTCTCCTCCGGGGAGCTGTTTTTT
.	TRBV27	.	TRBJ1-5	CVSSSQGFGQPQHF	TGTGTCAGCAGTTCGCAGGGGTTCGGTCAGCCCCAGCATTTT
TRBD2	TRBV7-8	.	TRBJ2-5	CASSSGGGYQETQYF	TGTGCCAGCAGCTCCGGGGGGGGCTACCAAGAGACCCAGTACTTC
.	TRBV6-1	.	TRBJ1-2	CASTEGGRNDGYTF	TGTGCCAGCACCGAGGGGGGGCGCAACGATGGCTACACCTTC
.	TRBV28	.	TRBJ1-3	CASSSVTGTPGNTIYF	TGTGCCAGCAGTTCCGTAACCGGGACACCGGGAAACACCATATATTTT
TRBD1	TRBV27	.	TRBJ1-2	CASRQGNYGYTF	TGTGCCAGCCGACAGGGGAACTATGGCTACACCTTC
.	TRBV7-2	.	TRBJ1-5	CASSNRGERGRQPQHF	TGTGCCAGCAGCAACCGGGGGGAGCGGGGTCGTCAGCCCCAGCATTTT
.	TRBV6-5	.	TRBJ1-1	CASSVDRQNTEAFF	TGTGCCAGCAGTGTCGACAGGCAGAACACTGAAGCTTTCTTT
TRBD2	TRBV7-8	.	TRBJ2-7	CASSLGLAGGTYEQYF	TGTGCCAGCAGCTTAGGACTAGCGGGGGGAACCTACGAGCAGTACTTC
.	TRBV29-1	.	TRBJ2-1	CSVPEGAEQFF	TGCAGCGTTCCGGAGGGGGCAGAGCAGTTCTTC
TRBD2	TRBV7-2	few	TRBJ2-1	CASSRSGGIFDEQFF	TGTGCCAGCAGCCGGAGCGGGGGGATATTCGATGAGCAGTTCTTC
.	TRBV11-2	.	TRBJ2-3	CASSLDSFTDTQYF	TGTGCCAGCAGCTTAGACAGTTTCACAGATACGCAGTATTTT
TRBD1	TRBV5-1	.	TRBJ1-1	CASSPTGAHMNTEAFF	TGCGCCAGCAGCCCGACAGGGGCGCACATGAACACTGAAGCTTTCTTT
.	TRBV9	.	TRBJ2-7	CASSVGEGSPYEQYF	TGTGCCAGCAGCGTGGGTGAGGGTTCCCCCTACGAGCAGTACTTC
.	TRBV6-1	.	TRBJ2-7	CASSEVETVIYEQYF	TGTGCCAGCAGTGAAGTCGAGACAGTGATCTACGAGCAGTACTTC
.	TRBV30	.	TRBJ1-5	CAWSTCRDIYSNQPQHF	TGTGCCTGGAGTACCTGCCGGGACATTTATAGCAATCAGCCCCAGCATTTT
.	TRBV5-8	.	TRBJ1-2	CASSPYYDSLYGYTF	TGTGCCAGCAGCCCCTACTATGACAGCCTTTATGGCTACACCTTC
.	TRBV7-3	.	TRBJ2-3	CASRIQGTDTQYF	TGTGCCAGCAGAATTCAGGGTACAGATACGCAGTATTTT
.	TRBV19	.	TRBJ1-6	CASSSGQLNSPLHF	TGTGCCAGTAGTTCCGGACAGCTTAATTCACCCCTCCACTTT
TRBD1	TRBV5-4	.	TRBJ1-1	CASSLGGGAREAFF	TGTGCCAGCAGCTTGGGAGGGGGCGCGCGGGAAGCTTTCTTT
TRBD1	TRBV27	.	TRBJ1-1	CASSPGDRGPLTEAFF	TGTGCCAGCAGCCCTGGGGACAGGGGGCCGTTGACTGAAGCTTTCTTT
TRBD2	TRBV7-6	.	TRBJ2-3	CASSFQRGGIRPDTQYF	TGTGCCAGCAGCTTTCAGCGGGGGGGCATCAGGCCAGATACGCAGTATTTT
.	TRBV7-3	.	TRBJ2-3	CASSLRSWSDTQYF	TGTGCCAGCAGCTTACGGTCGTGGTCAGATACGCAGTATTTT